Sequencing of this T cell receptor (beta chain) was carried out in a study of blood T cell repertoires in COVID-19. The CDR3 runs 16 residues. The germline V gene has CDR1 MDHEN and CDR2 SYDVKM. V trimming: 2 bases; J trimming: 9 bases; junction bases outside the gene matches: 12. Some clones are missing from TCRdb's copy, which holds only in-frame ones; the method was immunoSEQ multiplex PCR. The table includes 120,000 or so clones, around 87% detected once. The receptor was isolated from a human donor in a cohort sampled during active COVID-19. The sequenced sample consisted of peripheral blood. The chain uses TRBV28 and TRBJ2-1, with 8 bases lining up with TRBD2. CDR3 nucleotide sequence: TGTGCCAGCAGTTTAAGGATGGCCGTCCGGGAGGGTGAGCAGTTCTTC. Amino acid sequence: CASSLRMAVREGEQFF.